What follows are 23 T cell receptor beta chains derived from one specimen sequenced in a study of OX40 agonist ivuxolimab in advanced cancers. The table came from immunoSEQ multiplex PCR; TCRdb's copy has only in-frame clones and leaves some out. The table has about 69,000 clones, around 90% seen once. Sequenced here: CD4+ or CD8+ T cells sorted from blood, sampled in a trial of the OX40 agonist ivuxolimab. The receptors here all came from an adult with an advanced solid tumor such as melanoma, head and neck, liver or kidney cancer.

The count of this clone is one. The chain combines TRBV5-4 with TRBJ1-6, with D possibly TRBD1 on 5 matching bases. In germline, CDR1 is SGHNT, CDR2 YYREEE (reference sequence). V was cut by 2 bases and J by 6 bases, with 9 bases left in between. The CDR3 runs to 14 residues. The CDR3 nucleotides read TGTGCCAGCAGCTTATGGGGGGTTAATTCACCCCTCCACTTT. Its translation is CASSLWGVNSPLHF.

The chain joins TRBV28 to TRBJ1-4; 8 bases are a match to TRBD1. The CDR3 contains 14 residues. Germline V gene data show CDR1 as MDHEN and CDR2 as SYDVKM. The trim removed 2 bases at V and 8 bases at J, leaving 4 bases unmatched. CDR3 DNA sequence: TGTGCCAGCAGTTTAAGGACAGGGTGGGAAAAACTGTTTTTT. This gives the protein CASSLRTGWEKLFF.

The V and J genes are TRBV11-2 and TRBJ1-2, with 9 bases identical to TRBD1. V was pared by 5 bases and J by 7 bases, with 11 bases of the junction left unmatched. CDR1 is SGHAT and CDR2 is FQNNGV in the germline V gene. This CDR3 is 15 amino acids long. CDR3 bases: TGTGCCAGCAGCGCGGGACAGGGCGTCCCCCCTGGCTACACCTTC. Translating gives CASSAGQGVPPGYTF. The entire variable domain, with the rest obtained from reference TRBV11-2 and TRBJ1-2, is as follows: EAGVAQSPRYKIIEKRQSVAFWCNPISGHATLYWYQQILGQGPKLLIQFQNNGVVDDSQLPKDRFSAERLKGVDSTLKIQPAKLEDSAVYLCASSAGQGVPPGYTFGSGTRLTVV.

The V call is TRBV4-1, the J call TRBJ1-5, with D possibly matching TRBD1 (5 bases). Germline assignment: CDR1 MGHRA and CDR2 YSYEKL. V was trimmed by 2 bases and J by 1 base, leaving 9 bases between them. The length of the CDR3 is 15 residues. The CDR3 DNA follows: TGCGCCAGCAGCCAAATCCGGGACAGCAATCAGCCCCAGCATTTT. Translated: CASSQIRDSNQPQHF.

Only a few counts were recorded for this clone. The genes are TRBV19 and TRBJ2-7, with D possibly being TRBD2 (6 bases). The CDR3 sequence is 14 residues long. The V end was cut by 5 bases, the J end by 1 base, with 12 bases between. Germline CDR1 reads LNHDA; CDR2 reads SQIVND (reference sequence). This CDR3 is CASSRSGDSYEQYF. The CDR3 DNA reads as TGTGCCAGTAGTCGGTCGGGAGATTCCTACGAGCAGTACTTC.

The chain carries TRBV5-1 and TRBJ1-2, with 7 bases that match TRBD1. Germline CDR1 SGHRS, CDR2 YFSETQ. The CDR3 is made up of 13 amino acids. J was trimmed by 4 bases and V by 4 bases; bases with no gene match: 4. CDR3: CASSGGTVYGYTF. CDR3 nucleotides: TGCGCCAGCAGCGGCGGGACAGTCTATGGCTACACCTTC.

The chain is built from TRBV6-1 and TRBJ2-1; TRBD1 might be the D (5 bases). The germline V gene has CDR1 MNHNS and CDR2 SASEGT. The CDR3 sequence is 14 residues long. Trimming took off 8 bases at V and 2 bases at J, with 13 bases between the two ends. This CDR3 is CASFQGPPYNEQFF. In DNA form, the CDR3 reads TGTGCCAGCTTCCAGGGCCCCCCCTACAATGAGCAGTTCTTC.

This clone was counted once. J is TRBJ1-4 and V is TRBV29-1; the D is unclear. Germline CDR1 is SQVTM and CDR2 is ANQGSEA. The length of the CDR3 is 14 residues. V lost 1 base, J lost 8 bases, and 14 bases lay in between. The CDR3 reads CSVEAFNGREKLFF. The CDR3 coding sequence is TGCAGCGTTGAAGCGTTTAATGGGAGGGAAAAACTGTTTTTT.

Written as DNA, the CDR3 is TGCGCCAGCAGCCTGCCAACCGCCACAGATACGCAGTATTTT. Encoded protein: CASSLPTATDTQYF. V is TRBV5-1 and J is TRBJ2-3; D uncertain. The CDR3 runs to 14 residues. Looked up from germline, CDR1 is SGHRS and CDR2 is YFSETQ. Trimming took 4 bases from V and 2 from J, leaving 11 bases between them.

V and J are TRBV28 and TRBJ1-1; D may be TRBD1 (5 bases). Trimming shortened V by 2 bases and J by 0 bases, and 10 bases separated the two germline ends. Germline lookup yields CDR1 MDHEN and CDR2 SYDVKM. The CDR3 is 15 residues long. CDR3 DNA sequence: TGTGCCAGCAGTTTACCCCCAGGGATGAACACTGAAGCTTTCTTT. Its protein product is CASSLPPGMNTEAFF. The variable domain in full, completed from reference TRBV28 and TRBJ1-1, reads DVKVTQSSRYLVKRTGEKVFLECVQDMDHENMFWYRQDPGLGLRLIYFSYDVKMKEKGDIPEGYSVSREKKERFSLILESASTNQTSMYLCASSLPPGMNTEAFFGQGTRLTVV.

V and J are TRBV15 and TRBJ2-1, with D maybe TRBD2 (5 bases). V was shortened by 5 bases and J by 6 bases, with 17 bases between the two germline ends. CDR3 length: 15 residues. Germline lookup yields CDR1 LNHNV and CDR2 YYDKDF (reference sequence). The CDR3 loop is CATSARGLVSNEQFF. For the CDR3, the DNA is TGTGCCACCAGCGCGAGAGGGCTAGTGAGCAATGAGCAGTTCTTC.

The chain joins TRBV28 to TRBJ2-7; 9 nucleotides align to TRBD1. This CDR3 has 17 amino acids. CDR1 is MDHEN, CDR2 SYDVKM, per germline. V lost 6 bases and J lost 6; bases outside the gene matches: 18. The CDR3 protein is CASRPGGQGLDWGEQYF. The CDR3 DNA reads TGTGCCAGCAGGCCCGGGGGACAGGGCCTCGATTGGGGCGAGCAGTACTTC.

The V and J genes are TRBV11-2 and TRBJ2-2; 8 nucleotides match TRBD2. Germline V CDR1 and CDR2: SGHAT, FQNNGV. This CDR3 is 17 amino acids long. The V and J ends lost 5 bases and 7 bases, in that order; junction bases with no gene match: 15. The CDR3 sequence is CASSPYGGGRFIGELFF. The CDR3 DNA reads TGTGCCAGCAGCCCCTACGGGGGGGGGCGTTTCATCGGGGAGCTGTTTTTT.

The chain is built from TRBV4-2 and TRBJ2-1; TRBD2 matches at 11 bases. V was pared by 1 base and J by 7 bases, with 6 bases of the junction left unmatched. CDR3 size: 16 residues. Germline V gene lookup returns CDR1 LGHNA and CDR2 YNFKEQ. The chain's CDR3 is CASSQAGGTSGNEQFF. The CDR3 bases are TGTGCCAGCAGCCAAGCGGGGGGGACTAGCGGAAATGAGCAGTTCTTC.

The V and J genes are TRBV7-2 and TRBJ2-7, with 7 bases aligning to TRBD1. Trimming removed 3 bases from V and 0 bases from J; junction bases left unmatched: 8. The CDR3 extends over 16 amino acids. In germline, CDR1 is SGHTA, CDR2 FQGNSA. The CDR3 nucleotides read TGTGCCAGCAGCTTGCCATTAAACAGGGGCTCCTACGAGCAGTACTTC. This codes for CASSLPLNRGSYEQYF.

The sample holds one count of this clone. The chain uses TRBV2 and TRBJ2-7; 14 bases line up with TRBD2. The J segment lost 3 bases and the V segment lost 7 bases, leaving 11 bases of the junction unmatched. The germline V gene encodes CDR1 SNHLY and CDR2 FYNNEI. The CDR3 totals 17 residues. The CDR3 protein is CASTPGLAGVILYEQYF. DNA of the CDR3: TGTGCCAGCACCCCGGGACTAGCGGGAGTGATCCTCTACGAGCAGTACTTC.

This clone has just a few counts. The V gene is TRBV7-8, the J gene TRBJ1-1; unclear D gene. Germline values: CDR1 SGHVS, CDR2 FQNEAQ. The CDR3 loop spans 14 amino acids. V gave up 5 bases and J gave up 1 base, with 11 bases separating them. Here the CDR3 reads CASSAPDPNTEAFF. CDR3 nucleotides: TGTGCCAGCAGCGCGCCCGATCCGAACACTGAAGCTTTCTTT. Drawing the rest from reference TRBV7-8 and TRBJ1-1, the complete variable domain is GAGVSQSPRYKVAKRGQDVALRCDPISGHVSLFWYQQALGQGPEFLTYFQNEAQLDKSGLPSDRFFAERPEGSVSTLKIQRTQQEDSAVYLCASSAPDPNTEAFFGQGTRLTVV.

This clone was picked up one time. Other DNA variants within this sample encode the same CDR3. This chain links TRBV7-9 with TRBJ2-5; TRBD2 matches at 9 bases. There are 13 residues in the CDR3. The J segment lost 5 bases and the V segment lost 10 bases, leaving 8 bases of the junction unmatched. Per germline, CDR1 SEHNR and CDR2 FQNEAQ (reference sequence). The CDR3 region has the DNA TGTGCCACCCGCGGGGGGGCGCGCGAGACCCAGTACTTC. Protein product: CATRGGARETQYF.

This chain connects TRBV7-9 to TRBJ2-7; TRBD2 matches 14 bases. Unmatched junction bases numbered 13, after V lost 6 bases and J lost 6 bases. CDR3 length: 17 residues. In germline, CDR1 is SEHNR, CDR2 FQNEAQ (reference sequence). The DNA for the CDR3 is TGTGCCAGCAGTCGAGGGACTAGCGGGAGCTTCAAAGGCGAGCAGTACTTC. Translation: CASSRGTSGSFKGEQYF.

This sequence joins TRBV4-1 and TRBJ2-4, with D perhaps given as TRBD1 or TRBD2 (6 bases each). The germline V gene has CDR1 MGHRA and CDR2 YSYEKL. CDR3 length: 16 amino acids. V was pared by 4 bases and J by 3 bases, with 16 bases between. CDR3 DNA: TGCGCCAGCAGCCCAAATCTAGGGGGAGGCAAAAACATTCAGTACTTC. It yields the protein CASSPNLGGGKNIQYF.

The chain uses TRBV4-1 and TRBJ2-2; TRBD2 agrees at 7 bases. The CDR3 runs 17 residues. Trimming cost V 2 bases and J 3 bases; bases outside gene matches: 9. The V gene's germline CDR1 is MGHRA and CDR2 YSYEKL. CDR3 bases: TGCGCCAGCAGCCAACTCGGACTAGTGGGGGACACCGGGGAGCTGTTTTTT. Amino acids: CASSQLGLVGDTGELFF.

The rearrangement uses TRBV6-5 and TRBJ1-2; no reliable D call. This CDR3 contains 15 residues. CDR1 is MNHEY and CDR2 is SVGAGI in the germline V gene. V was trimmed by 0 bases and J by 2 bases, leaving 10 bases between them. This chain's CDR3 is CASSYSFAGNYGYTF. The CDR3 nucleotides read TGTGCCAGCAGTTACTCGTTCGCTGGAAACTATGGCTACACCTTC.

This clone was counted once. The gene calls are TRBV7-2 and TRBJ2-5; weak D call: TRBD2 (5 bases). The germline gives CDR1 SGHTA, CDR2 FQGNSA. V dropped 2 bases and J dropped 3 bases, with 7 bases sitting between them. The CDR3 totals 13 residues. The CDR3 region has the DNA TGTGCCAGCAGCTTATGGCGGGAAGAGACCCAGTACTTC. Translation gives CASSLWREETQYF.